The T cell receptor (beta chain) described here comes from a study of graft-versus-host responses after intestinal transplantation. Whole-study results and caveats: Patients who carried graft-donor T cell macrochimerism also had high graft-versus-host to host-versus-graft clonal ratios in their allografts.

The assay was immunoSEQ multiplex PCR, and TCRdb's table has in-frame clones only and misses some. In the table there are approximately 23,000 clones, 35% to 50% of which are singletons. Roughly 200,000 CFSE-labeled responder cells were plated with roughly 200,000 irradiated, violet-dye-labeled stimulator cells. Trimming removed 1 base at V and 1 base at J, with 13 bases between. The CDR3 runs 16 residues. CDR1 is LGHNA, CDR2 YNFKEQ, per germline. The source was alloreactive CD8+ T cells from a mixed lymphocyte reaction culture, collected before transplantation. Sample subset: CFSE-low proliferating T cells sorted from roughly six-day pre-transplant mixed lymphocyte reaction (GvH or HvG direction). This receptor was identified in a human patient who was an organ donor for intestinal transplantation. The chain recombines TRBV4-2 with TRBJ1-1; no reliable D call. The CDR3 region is CASSQAGRLGNTEAFF. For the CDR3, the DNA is TGTGCCAGCAGCCAAGCCGGCCGCCTAGGGAACACTGAAGCTTTCTTT.